These T cell receptor beta chains were read from a single sample in a study of shared clonotypes between healthy human individuals. Produced via immunoSEQ multiplex PCR; TCRdb's table is partial and in-frame only. The sample carries 950,000 to 1,100,000 clones, around 76% recorded once. The sequenced material came from memory CD4+ T cells sorted from blood. The receptors here all came from a man aged 18 to 30 in good health. Each CDR3 is given with its conserved first and last residue. The D gene is left open where the match is weak. The listing skips clone size in some rows; elsewhere it reads once, few, many or a size class.

j_call clone_size d_call v_call cdr3_nt cdr3_aa
TRBJ2-3 few - TRBV30 TGTGCCTGGAGTGTGGACTCCACAGATACGCAGTATTTT CAWSVDSTDTQYF
TRBJ1-5 - TRBD1 TRBV5-1 TGCGCCAGCAGCTTAGGGACAGCCAACAATCAGCCCCAGCATTTT CASSLGTANNQPQHF
TRBJ1-5 - - TRBV7-2 TGTGCCAGCAGCCTCCGGGGGGGACCCCAGCATTTT CASSLRGGPQHF
TRBJ1-1 - TRBD1 TRBV7-9 TGTGCCAGCAGCTTCCCGGGACAGGGGGACACTGAAGCTTTCTTT CASSFPGQGDTEAFF
TRBJ2-7 - TRBD2 TRBV4-3 TGCGCCAGCAGCCCGTTTACTAGCGACTCCTACGAGCAGTACTTC CASSPFTSDSYEQYF
TRBJ2-7 - TRBD1 TRBV27 TGTGCCAGCACCAAAGGGACAGGGAAGACCTACGAGCAGTACTTC CASTKGTGKTYEQYF
TRBJ2-5 - - TRBV14 TGTGCCAGCAGCCAGGAAGGTGCCCAAGAAGAGACCCAGTACTTC CASSQEGAQEETQYF
TRBJ1-2 - - TRBV6-6 TGTGCCAGCATGAGTTTGACTGACTATGGCTACACCTTC CASMSLTDYGYTF
TRBJ1-5 - - TRBV2 TGTGCCAGCGGCCGGGGGCTAAATCAGCCCCAGCATTTT CASGRGLNQPQHF
TRBJ2-5 - - TRBV2 TGTGCCAGCACGATCGGACGGAGACAAGAGACCCAGTACTTC CASTIGRRQETQYF
TRBJ2-5 once - TRBV7-7 TGTGCTAGCAGGTTCCAGACGGTGAGGTACTTC CASRFQTVRYF
TRBJ1-4 once - TRBV1 TGCACCAGCAGCCCAAGGATCCGGGGCCCTAATGAAAAACTGTTTTTT CTSSPRIRGPNEKLFF
TRBJ2-7 - TRBD2 TRBV25-1 TGTGCCAGCAGTCCCAGCGGGGCGCCCGGATACGAGCAGTACTTC CASSPSGAPGYEQYF
TRBJ1-5 once - TRBV19 TGTGCCAGTAGTATAGTAGGTGACAGATTATATAGCAATCAGCCCCAGCATTTT CASSIVGDRLYSNQPQHF
TRBJ2-2 - TRBD2 TRBV10-3 TGTGCCATCAGTGATCTCGGGGGGACGTCCGGGGAGCTGTTTTTT CAISDLGGTSGELFF
TRBJ2-6 many - TRBV19 TGTGCCAGTAGTATCCTCAGGGACGGGGCCAACGTCCTGACTTTC CASSILRDGANVLTF
TRBJ2-5 few - TRBV14 TGTGCCAGCAGCCAAGGGACAGCGGTAAAGACCCAGTACTTC CASSQGTAVKTQYF